This record concerns one T cell receptor beta chain sequence. Its specificity is unknown. This record belongs to a study of cytomegalovirus exposure and HLA in healthy donors. The length of the CDR3 is 13 residues. CDR1 MNHEY and CDR2 SVGAGI come from the germline V gene. The V end was cut by 5 bases, the J end by 3 bases, with 10 bases between. Broader study findings: Most TCR sequences were uncommon, yet certain public TCRs appeared in many donors.

In the PCR, 60 Vbeta and 13 Jbeta primers were used. The protocol was immunoSEQ multiplex PCR, while the TCRdb copy is restricted to in-frame clones and leaves out a portion. The table records around 170,000 clones, 75% to 90% of them present only once. The receptor was isolated from a woman in her 50s in good health and CMV-seropositive. The specimen was PBMCs. The rearrangement links TRBV6-5 to TRBJ1-1; TRBD1 is a possible D gene (5 bases). CDR3 nucleotide sequence: TGTGCCAGCAGTCCCCGGGGGGACACTGAAGCTTTCTTT. It specifies CASSPRGDTEAFF.